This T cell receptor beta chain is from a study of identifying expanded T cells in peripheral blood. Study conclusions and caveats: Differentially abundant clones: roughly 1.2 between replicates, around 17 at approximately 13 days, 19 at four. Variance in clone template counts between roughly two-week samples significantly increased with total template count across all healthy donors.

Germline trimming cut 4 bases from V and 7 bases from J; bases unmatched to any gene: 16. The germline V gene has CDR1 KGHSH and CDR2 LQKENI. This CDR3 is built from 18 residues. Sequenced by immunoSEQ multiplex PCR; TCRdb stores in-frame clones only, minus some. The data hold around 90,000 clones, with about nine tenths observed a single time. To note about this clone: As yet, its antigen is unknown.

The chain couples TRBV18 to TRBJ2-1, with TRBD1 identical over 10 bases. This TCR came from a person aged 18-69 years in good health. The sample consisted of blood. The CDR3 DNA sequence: TGTGCCAGCTCACAGCCCCCCGGACAGGGGGAATTGGGGAATGAGCAGTTCTTC. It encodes CASSQPPGQGELGNEQFF.